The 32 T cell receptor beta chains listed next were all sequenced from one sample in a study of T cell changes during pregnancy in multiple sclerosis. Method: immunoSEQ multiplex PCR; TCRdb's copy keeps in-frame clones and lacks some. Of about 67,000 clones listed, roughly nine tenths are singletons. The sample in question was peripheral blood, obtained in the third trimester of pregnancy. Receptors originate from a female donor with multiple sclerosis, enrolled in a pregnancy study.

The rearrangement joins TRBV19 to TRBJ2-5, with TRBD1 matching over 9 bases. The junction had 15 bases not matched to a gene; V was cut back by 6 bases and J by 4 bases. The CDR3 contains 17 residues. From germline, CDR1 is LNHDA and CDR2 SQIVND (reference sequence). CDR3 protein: CASSANSPGTGRETQYF. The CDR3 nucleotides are TGTGCCAGTAGCGCAAATTCTCCCGGGACAGGGCGAGAGACCCAGTACTTC.

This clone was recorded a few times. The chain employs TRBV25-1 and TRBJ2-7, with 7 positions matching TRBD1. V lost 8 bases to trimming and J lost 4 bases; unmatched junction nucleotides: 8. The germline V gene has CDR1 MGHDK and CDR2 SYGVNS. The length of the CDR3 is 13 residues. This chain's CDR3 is CASRRDRTYEQYF. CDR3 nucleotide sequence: TGTGCCAGCCGCCGGGACAGAACTTACGAGCAGTACTTC.

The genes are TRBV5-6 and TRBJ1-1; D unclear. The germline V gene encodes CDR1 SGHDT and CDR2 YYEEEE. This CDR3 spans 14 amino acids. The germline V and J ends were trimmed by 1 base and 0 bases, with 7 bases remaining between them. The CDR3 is CASSLFGLNTEAFF. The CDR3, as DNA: TGTGCCAGCAGCTTGTTCGGTTTGAACACTGAAGCTTTCTTT.

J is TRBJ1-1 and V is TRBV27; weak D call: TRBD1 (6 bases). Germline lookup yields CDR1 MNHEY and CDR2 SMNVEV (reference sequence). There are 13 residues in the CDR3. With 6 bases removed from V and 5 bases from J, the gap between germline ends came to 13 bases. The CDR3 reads CASRGGGGTEAFF. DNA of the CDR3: TGTGCCAGCAGAGGGGGGGGAGGTACTGAAGCTTTCTTT.

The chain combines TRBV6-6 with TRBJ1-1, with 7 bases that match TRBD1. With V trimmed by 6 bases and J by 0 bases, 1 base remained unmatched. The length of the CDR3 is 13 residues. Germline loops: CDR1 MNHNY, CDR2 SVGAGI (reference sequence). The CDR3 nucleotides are TGTGCCAGCAGGGACAGGCTGAACACTGAAGCTTTCTTT. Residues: CASRDRLNTEAFF.

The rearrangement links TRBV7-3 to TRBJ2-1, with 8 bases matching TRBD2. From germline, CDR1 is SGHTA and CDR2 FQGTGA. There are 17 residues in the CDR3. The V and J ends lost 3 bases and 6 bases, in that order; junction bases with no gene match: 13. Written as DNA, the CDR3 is TGTGCCAGCAGCTTTTACTTGACCGGGGGGGCCCGCAATGAGCAGTTCTTC. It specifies CASSFYLTGGARNEQFF.

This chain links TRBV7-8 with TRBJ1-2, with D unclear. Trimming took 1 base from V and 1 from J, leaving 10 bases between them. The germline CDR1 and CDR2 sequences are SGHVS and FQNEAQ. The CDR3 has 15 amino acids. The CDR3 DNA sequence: TGTGCCAGCAGCTTAGGACGGCAGGTTAACTATGGCTACACCTTC. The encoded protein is CASSLGRQVNYGYTF. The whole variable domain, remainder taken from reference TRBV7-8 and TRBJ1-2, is GAGVSQSPRYKVAKRGQDVALRCDPISGHVSLFWYQQALGQGPEFLTYFQNEAQLDKSGLPSDRFFAERPEGSVSTLKIQRTQQEDSAVYLCASSLGRQVNYGYTFGSGTRLTVV.

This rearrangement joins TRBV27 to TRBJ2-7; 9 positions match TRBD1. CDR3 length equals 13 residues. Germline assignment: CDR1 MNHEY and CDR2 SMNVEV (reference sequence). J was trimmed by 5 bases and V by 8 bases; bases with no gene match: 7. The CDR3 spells CASQPGQGHEQYF. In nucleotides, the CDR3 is TGTGCCAGCCAGCCGGGACAGGGTCACGAGCAGTACTTC.

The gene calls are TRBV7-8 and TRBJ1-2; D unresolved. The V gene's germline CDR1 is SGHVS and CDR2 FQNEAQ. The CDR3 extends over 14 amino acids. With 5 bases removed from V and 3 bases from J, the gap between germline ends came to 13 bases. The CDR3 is CASSPRARDYGYTF. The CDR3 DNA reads TGTGCCAGCAGCCCGAGGGCGAGGGACTATGGCTACACCTTC.

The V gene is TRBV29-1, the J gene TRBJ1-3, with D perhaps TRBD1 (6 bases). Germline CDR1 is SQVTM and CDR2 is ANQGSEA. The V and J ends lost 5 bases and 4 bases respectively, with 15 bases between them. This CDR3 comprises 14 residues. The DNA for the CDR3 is TGCAGCGTTTCGACAGGCCCAGGGGGAAACACCATATATTTT. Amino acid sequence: CSVSTGPGGNTIYF.

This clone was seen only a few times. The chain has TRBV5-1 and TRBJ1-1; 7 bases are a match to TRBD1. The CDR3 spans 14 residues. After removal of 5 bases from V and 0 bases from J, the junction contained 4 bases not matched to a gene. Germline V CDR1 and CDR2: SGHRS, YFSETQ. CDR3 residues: CASRLGQLNTEAFF. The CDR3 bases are TGCGCCAGCAGGCTGGGACAGCTGAACACTGAAGCTTTCTTT.

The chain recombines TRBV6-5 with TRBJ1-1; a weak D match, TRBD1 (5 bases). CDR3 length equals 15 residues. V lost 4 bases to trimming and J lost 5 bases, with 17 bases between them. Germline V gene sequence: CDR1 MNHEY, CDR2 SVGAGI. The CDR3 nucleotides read TGTGCCAGCAGTTTTAACAGGATATTCACTACTGAAGCTTTCTTT. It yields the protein CASSFNRIFTTEAFF.

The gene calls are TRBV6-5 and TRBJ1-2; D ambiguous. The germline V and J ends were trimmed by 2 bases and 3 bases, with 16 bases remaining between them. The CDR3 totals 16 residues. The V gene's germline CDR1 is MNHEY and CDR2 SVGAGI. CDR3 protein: CASSYIAGSLDYGYTF. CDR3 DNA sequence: TGTGCCAGCAGTTACATCGCGGGCAGCTTAGACTATGGCTACACCTTC.

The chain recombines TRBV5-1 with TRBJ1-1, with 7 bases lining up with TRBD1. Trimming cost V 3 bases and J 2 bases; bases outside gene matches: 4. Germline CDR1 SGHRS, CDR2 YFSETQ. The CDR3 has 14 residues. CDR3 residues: CASSSGTANTEAFF. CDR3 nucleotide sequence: TGCGCCAGCAGCTCTGGGACAGCAAACACTGAAGCTTTCTTT.

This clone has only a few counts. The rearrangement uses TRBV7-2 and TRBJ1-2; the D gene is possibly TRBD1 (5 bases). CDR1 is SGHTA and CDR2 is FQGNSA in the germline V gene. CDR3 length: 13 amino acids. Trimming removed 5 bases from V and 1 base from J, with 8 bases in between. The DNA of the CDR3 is TGTGCCAGCAGCCAGCAGGGTAACTATGGCTACACCTTC. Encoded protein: CASSQQGNYGYTF.

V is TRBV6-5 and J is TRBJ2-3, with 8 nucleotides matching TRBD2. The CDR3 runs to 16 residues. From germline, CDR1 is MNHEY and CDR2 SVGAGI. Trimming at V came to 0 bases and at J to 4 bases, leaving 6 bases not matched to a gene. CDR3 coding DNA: TGTGCCAGCAGTTACTCGGACCGACTAGCGTCAGATACGCAGTATTTT. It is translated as CASSYSDRLASDTQYF.

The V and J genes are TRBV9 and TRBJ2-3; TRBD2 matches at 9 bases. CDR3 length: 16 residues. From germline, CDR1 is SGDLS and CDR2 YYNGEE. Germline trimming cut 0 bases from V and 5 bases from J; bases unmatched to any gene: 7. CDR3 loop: CASSVVSGGPGDTQYF. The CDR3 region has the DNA TGTGCCAGCAGCGTAGTGAGCGGGGGGCCCGGAGATACGCAGTATTTT. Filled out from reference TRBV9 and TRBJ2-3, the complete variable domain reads DSGVTQTPKHLITATGQRVTLRCSPRSGDLSVYWYQQSLDQGLQFLIQYYNGEERAKGNILERFSAQQFPDLHSELNLSSLELGDSALYFCASSVVSGGPGDTQYFGPGTRLTVL.

DNA of the CDR3: TGTGCCATCAGTGAGGGAAGCGGGGGGGCCCCAGAGACCCAGTACTTC. Protein sequence: CAISEGSGGAPETQYF. The J gene is TRBJ2-5, the V gene TRBV10-3, with 10 bases lining up with TRBD2. The V gene end was trimmed by 2 bases and the J gene end by 4 bases; junction bases not matched to a gene: 7. This CDR3 comprises 16 residues. The germline gives CDR1 ENHRY, CDR2 SYGVKD.

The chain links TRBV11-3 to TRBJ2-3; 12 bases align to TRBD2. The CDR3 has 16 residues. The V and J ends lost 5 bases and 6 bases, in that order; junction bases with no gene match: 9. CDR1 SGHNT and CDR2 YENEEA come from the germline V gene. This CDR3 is CASSAGLAGTRDTQYF. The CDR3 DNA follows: TGTGCCAGCAGCGCCGGACTAGCGGGGACTCGGGATACGCAGTATTTT.

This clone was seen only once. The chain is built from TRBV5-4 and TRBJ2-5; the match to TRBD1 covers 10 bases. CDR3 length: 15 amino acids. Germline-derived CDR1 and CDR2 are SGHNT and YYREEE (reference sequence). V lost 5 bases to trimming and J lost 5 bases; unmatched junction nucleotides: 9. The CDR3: CASRDDRGPGETQYF. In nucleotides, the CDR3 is TGTGCCAGCAGGGATGACAGGGGGCCCGGGGAGACCCAGTACTTC.

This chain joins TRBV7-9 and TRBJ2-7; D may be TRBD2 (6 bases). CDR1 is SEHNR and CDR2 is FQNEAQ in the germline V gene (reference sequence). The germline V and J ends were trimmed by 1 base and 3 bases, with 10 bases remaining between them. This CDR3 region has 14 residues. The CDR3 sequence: CASSLVGLYYEQYF. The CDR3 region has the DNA TGTGCCAGCAGCTTAGTGGGACTTTACTACGAGCAGTACTTC.

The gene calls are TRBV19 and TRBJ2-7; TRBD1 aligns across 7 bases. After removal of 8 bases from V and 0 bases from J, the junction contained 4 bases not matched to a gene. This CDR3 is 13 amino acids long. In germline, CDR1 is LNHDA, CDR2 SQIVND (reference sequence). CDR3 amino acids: CASLDRSSYEQYF. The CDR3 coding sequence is TGTGCCAGTTTGGACAGGAGCTCCTACGAGCAGTACTTC.

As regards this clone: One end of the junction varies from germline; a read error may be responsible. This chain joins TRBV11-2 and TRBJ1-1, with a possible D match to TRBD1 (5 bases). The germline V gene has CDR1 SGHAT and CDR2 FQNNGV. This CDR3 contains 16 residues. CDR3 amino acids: CVSSLARGGPYTEAFF. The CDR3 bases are TGTGTCAGCAGCTTAGCGAGGGGAGGACCGTACACTGAAGCTTTCTTT.

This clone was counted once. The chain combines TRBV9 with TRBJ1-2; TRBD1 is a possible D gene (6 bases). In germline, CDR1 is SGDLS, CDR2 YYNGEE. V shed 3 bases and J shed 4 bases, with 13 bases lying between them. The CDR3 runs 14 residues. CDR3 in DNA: TGTGCCAGCAGCGCCGGGGGGCGAGGCTATGGCTACACCTTC. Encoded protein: CASSAGGRGYGYTF.

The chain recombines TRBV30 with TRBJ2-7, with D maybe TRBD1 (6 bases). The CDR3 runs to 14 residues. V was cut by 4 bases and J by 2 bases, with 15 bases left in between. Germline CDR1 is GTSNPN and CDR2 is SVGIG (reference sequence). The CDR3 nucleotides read TGTGCCTGGAAAGTCGGACAGCGTCCCTACGAGCAGTACTTC. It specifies CAWKVGQRPYEQYF.

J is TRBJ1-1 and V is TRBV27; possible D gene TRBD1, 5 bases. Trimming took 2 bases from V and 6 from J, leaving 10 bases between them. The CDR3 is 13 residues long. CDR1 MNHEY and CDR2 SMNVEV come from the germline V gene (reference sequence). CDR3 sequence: CASSLGRGPEAFF. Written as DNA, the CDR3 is TGTGCCAGCAGTTTAGGGCGGGGCCCTGAAGCTTTCTTT.

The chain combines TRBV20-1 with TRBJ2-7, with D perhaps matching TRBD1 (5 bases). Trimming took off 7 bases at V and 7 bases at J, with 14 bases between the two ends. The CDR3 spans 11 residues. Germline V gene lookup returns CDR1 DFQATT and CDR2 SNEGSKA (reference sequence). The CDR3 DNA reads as TGCAGTGTTAACCAGGGCCGGGAGCAGTACTTC. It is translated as CSVNQGREQYF.

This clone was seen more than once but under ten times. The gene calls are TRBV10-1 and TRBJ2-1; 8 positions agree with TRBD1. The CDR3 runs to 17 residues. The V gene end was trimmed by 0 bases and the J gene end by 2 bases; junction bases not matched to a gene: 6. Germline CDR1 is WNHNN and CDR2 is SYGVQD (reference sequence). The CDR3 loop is CASSESTGQVTYNEQFF. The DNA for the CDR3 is TGCGCCAGCAGTGAGTCGACGGGACAGGTAACCTACAATGAGCAGTTCTTC.

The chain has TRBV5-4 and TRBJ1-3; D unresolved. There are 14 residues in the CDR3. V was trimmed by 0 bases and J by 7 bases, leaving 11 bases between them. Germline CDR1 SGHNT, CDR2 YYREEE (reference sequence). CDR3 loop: CASSLGAASNTIYF. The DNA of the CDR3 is TGTGCCAGCAGCTTGGGGGCTGCTAGCAACACCATATATTTT.

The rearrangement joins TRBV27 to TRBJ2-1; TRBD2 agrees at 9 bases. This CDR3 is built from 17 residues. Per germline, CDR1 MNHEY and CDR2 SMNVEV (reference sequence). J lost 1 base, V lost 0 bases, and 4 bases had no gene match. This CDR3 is CASSLSRLADSYNEQFF. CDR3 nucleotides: TGTGCCAGCAGTTTATCTCGACTAGCGGATTCCTACAATGAGCAGTTCTTC.

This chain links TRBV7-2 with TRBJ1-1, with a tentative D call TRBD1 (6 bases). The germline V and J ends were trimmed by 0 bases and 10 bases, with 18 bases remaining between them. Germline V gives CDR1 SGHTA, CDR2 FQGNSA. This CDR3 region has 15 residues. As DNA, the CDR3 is TGTGCCAGCAGCTTAGCGATTCAGGGGCCCTTTCCAGCTTTCTTT. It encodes CASSLAIQGPFPAFF. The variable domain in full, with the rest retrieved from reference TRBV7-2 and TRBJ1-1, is GAGVSQSPSNKVTEKGKDVELRCDPISGHTALYWYRQSLGQGLEFLIYFQGNSAPDKSGLPSDRFSAERTGGSVSTLTIQRTQQEDSAVYLCASSLAIQGPFPAFFGQGTRLTVV.

CDR3 nucleotide sequence: TGTGCCAGTAGCCACCGGGACAGGACACAAGAGACCCAGTACTTC. Its translation is CASSHRDRTQETQYF. This chain connects TRBV19 to TRBJ2-5; 8 bases agree with TRBD1. The trim removed 6 bases at V and 2 bases at J, leaving 8 bases unmatched. Germline V gives CDR1 LNHDA, CDR2 SQIVND (reference sequence). The CDR3 contains 15 residues.